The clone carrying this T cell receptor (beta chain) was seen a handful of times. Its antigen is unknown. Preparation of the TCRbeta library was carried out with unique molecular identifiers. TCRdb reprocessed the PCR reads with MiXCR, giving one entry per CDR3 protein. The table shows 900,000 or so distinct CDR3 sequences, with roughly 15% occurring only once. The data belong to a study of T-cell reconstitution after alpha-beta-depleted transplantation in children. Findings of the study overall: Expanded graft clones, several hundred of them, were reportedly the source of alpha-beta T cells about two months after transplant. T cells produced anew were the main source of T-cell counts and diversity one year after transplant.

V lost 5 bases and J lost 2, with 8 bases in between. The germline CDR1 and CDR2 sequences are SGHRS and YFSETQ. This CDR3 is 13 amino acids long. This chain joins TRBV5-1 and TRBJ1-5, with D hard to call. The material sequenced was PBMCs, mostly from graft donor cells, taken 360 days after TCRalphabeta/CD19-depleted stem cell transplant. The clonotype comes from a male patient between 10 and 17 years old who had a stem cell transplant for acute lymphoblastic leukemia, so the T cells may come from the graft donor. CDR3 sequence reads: CASRLSGNQPQHF. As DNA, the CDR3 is TGCGCCAGCAGGTTGAGTGGCAATCAGCCCCAGCATTTT.